One sample yielded the 11 T cell receptor beta chains listed below, sequenced in a study of T cells in Graves' hyperthyroidism and ophthalmopathy. Authors of the study amplified TCR beta CDR3 regions from RNA transcripts. TCR CDR3 underwent first-round RT-PCR with the HTBI primer set. TCRdb analysed the multiplex PCR reads with MiXCR anew, one entry per CDR3 protein. The table has some 350,000 distinct CDR3 sequences, approximately 25% seen once. The sequenced material came from blood. The receptors were sampled from a man aged 50 to 59 with Graves' hyperthyroidism.

The chain couples TRBV20-1 to TRBJ1-5; D is uncertain. The germline V gene encodes CDR1 DFQATT and CDR2 SNEGSKA (reference sequence). The CDR3 is 15 residues long. Between the trimmed V and J ends, which lost 0 bases and 0 bases, there was a span of 9 bases. This CDR3 is CSARDKGYSNQPQHF. In DNA, the CDR3 is TGCAGTGCTAGAGATAAGGGATATAGCAATCAGCCCCAGCATTTT.

This sequence joins TRBV24-1 and TRBJ1-5; no clear D gene. V lost 3 bases and J lost 3, with 17 bases in between. CDR1 and CDR2 (germline): KGHDR, SFDVKD. The CDR3 has 17 residues. The CDR3 loop reads CATSDPATSRNNQPQHF. The DNA for the CDR3 is TGTGCCACCAGTGATCCCGCGACGAGCAGGAACAATCAGCCCCAGCATTTT.

The table lists this clonotype with a few counts. V gene TRBV6-6 combines with J gene TRBJ2-3; TRBD1 matches 9 bases. The CDR3 has 18 amino acids. Germline V gene data show CDR1 as MNHNY and CDR2 as SVGAGI (reference sequence). The ends lost 0 bases at V and 2 bases at J; junction bases unmatched: 9. CDR3 protein: CASSYSAGQGSVTDTQYF. The CDR3, as DNA: TGTGCCAGCAGTTACTCGGCCGGACAGGGGTCAGTCACAGATACGCAGTATTTT.

The sample holds many counts of this clonotype. The chain uses TRBV29-1 and TRBJ2-3; TRBD1 matches at 12 bases. Germline values: CDR1 SQVTM, CDR2 ANQGSEA. This CDR3 has 17 residues. Trimming took 0 bases from V and 2 from J; bases not matched to a gene: 6. CDR3 loop: CSVEEGGDRGHTDTQYF. The CDR3 coding sequence is TGCAGCGTTGAAGAAGGAGGGGACAGGGGGCACACAGATACGCAGTATTTT.

This clonotype turned up a few times. The chain is built from TRBV2 and TRBJ1-2; the match to TRBD1 covers 7 bases. Germline V gene lookup returns CDR1 SNHLY and CDR2 FYNNEI. The V gene end was trimmed by 10 bases and the J gene end by 8 bases; junction bases not matched to a gene: 13. This CDR3 is built from 13 residues. The CDR3 is CATANDREEGYTF. The DNA for the CDR3 is TGTGCCACCGCGAATGACAGGGAGGAGGGCTACACCTTC.

This clonotype was detected a few times. The chain combines TRBV27 with TRBJ1-5; D remains ambiguous. V was shortened by 6 bases and J by 4 bases, with 10 bases between the two germline ends. Germline V gives CDR1 MNHEY, CDR2 SMNVEV (reference sequence). The CDR3 covers 13 residues. The CDR3 protein is CASSPTFNQPQHF. In DNA form, the CDR3 reads TGTGCCAGCAGCCCCACCTTTAATCAGCCCCAGCATTTT.

The V call is TRBV6-1, the J call TRBJ2-7; 8 bases line up with TRBD1. CDR1 is MNHNS, CDR2 SASEGT, per germline. The CDR3 totals 14 residues. Trimming took 6 bases from V and 1 from J; bases not matched to a gene: 5. The DNA for the CDR3 is TGTGCCAGCAGAGACAGGGGTGTTTCCTACGAGCAGTACTTC. It codes for CASRDRGVSYEQYF.

This clonotype was counted only a few times. The chain joins TRBV12-3 or TRBV12-4 to TRBJ2-7, with TRBD1 matching 8 bases. The CDR3 is 14 residues long. V shed 3 bases and J 7 bases; nucleotides not matched to a gene: 8. The CDR3 loop is CASSFGTGNGEQYF. The DNA of the CDR3 is TGTGCCAGCAGTTTTGGGACAGGCAACGGTGAGCAGTACTTC.

This clonotype was seen repeatedly, ten times or more. The chain recombines TRBV28 with TRBJ2-5; the D gene is possibly TRBD1 (5 bases). CDR1 MDHEN and CDR2 SYDVKM come from the germline V gene. This CDR3 is built from 14 residues. Trimming stripped 3 bases from V and 3 bases from J, with 11 bases between. Written as DNA, the CDR3 is TGTGCCAGCAGTTTCGGATCAGGGAAAGAGACCCAGTACTTC. It is translated as CASSFGSGKETQYF.

This chain connects TRBV6-1 to TRBJ2-5; a possible D gene is TRBD1 (5 bases). V was clipped by 6 bases and J by 1 base, with 12 bases between them. From germline, CDR1 is MNHNS and CDR2 SASEGT. CDR3 length equals 14 residues. The CDR3 loop is CASSSGMVQETQYF. For the CDR3, the DNA is TGTGCCAGCAGCTCAGGGATGGTCCAAGAGACCCAGTACTTC.

This clonotype was seen a handful of times. The chain is built from TRBV20-1 and TRBJ2-7, with 9 bases identical to TRBD2. J gave up 3 bases and V 5 bases, and 11 bases lay outside the gene matches. The germline V gene encodes CDR1 DFQATT and CDR2 SNEGSKA (reference sequence). The CDR3 loop spans 15 amino acids. The CDR3: CSAGGVLAGYYEQYF. The CDR3 nucleotides are TGCAGTGCTGGTGGAGTCCTAGCGGGATACTACGAGCAGTACTTC.